The present entry profiles one T cell receptor (beta chain) with its context. Seattle patient enrollment occurred during active infection, with longitudinal follow-up thereafter. Produced via immunoSEQ multiplex PCR; TCRdb's table is partial and in-frame only. Among 150,000 or so clones, roughly 77% were seen once, and the ten largest hold about 5%. Germline lookup yields CDR1 MDHEN and CDR2 SYDVKM. V lost 3 bases to trimming and J lost 1 base, with 12 bases between them. CDR3 size: 15 residues. The sample comes from a study of blood T cell repertoires in COVID-19. V is TRBV28 and J is TRBJ1-1; maybe TRBD1 (5 bases). The origin of this receptor is a woman in her seventies with COVID-19, enrolled during active disease. Sequenced sample: peripheral blood. The CDR3 loop is CASSLGLSGNTEAFF. The CDR3 nucleotides are TGTGCCAGCAGTTTGGGGCTCTCGGGGAACACTGAAGCTTTCTTT.